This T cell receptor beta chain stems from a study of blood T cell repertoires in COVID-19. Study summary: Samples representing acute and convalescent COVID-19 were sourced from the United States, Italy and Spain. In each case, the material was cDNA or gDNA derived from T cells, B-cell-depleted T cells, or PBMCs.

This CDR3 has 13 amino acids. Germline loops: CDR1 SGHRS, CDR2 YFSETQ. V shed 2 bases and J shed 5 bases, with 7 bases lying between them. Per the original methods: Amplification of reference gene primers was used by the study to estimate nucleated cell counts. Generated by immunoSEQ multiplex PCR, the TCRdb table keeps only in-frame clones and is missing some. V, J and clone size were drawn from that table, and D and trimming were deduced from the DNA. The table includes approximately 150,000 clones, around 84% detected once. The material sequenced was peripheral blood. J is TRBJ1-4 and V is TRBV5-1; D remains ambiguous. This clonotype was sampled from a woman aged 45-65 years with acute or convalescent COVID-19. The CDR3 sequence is CASSLRGNEKLFF. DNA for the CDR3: TGCGCCAGCAGCTTACGGGGAAATGAAAAACTGTTTTTT.